These 5 T cell receptor beta chains came from one sample sequenced in a study of tumor-infiltrating lymphocytes in primary liver carcinoma. Alongside blood RNA obtained from unsorted whole blood, germline DNA was also extracted. Priming with a constant-region primer yielded TCR beta cDNA from 450 to 550 ng total RNA. Slightly modified ARM-PCR with three nested multiplex PCR rounds yielded TCR beta libraries. The study ran its first two PCR rounds for 9 to 10 cycles each, using TRBV1-TRBV30 forward primers and a C-beta reverse primer. From the multiplex PCR reads, TCRdb called clonotypes with MiXCR, one entry per CDR3 protein. This sample has some 200,000 distinct CDR3 sequences, with around 60% found just once. The sample taken for sequencing was peripheral blood. Every receptor here comes from a woman aged 60-75 years with primary liver carcinoma and hepatitis B virus infection.

This clonotype is a singleton in its sample. A junction end diverges from the germline sequence, so it may reflect a read error. This sequence joins TRBV12-3 or TRBV12-4 and TRBJ1-2; a possible D gene is TRBD1 (5 bases). CDR3 length: 17 amino acids. In nucleotides, the CDR3 is TGTGCCAGCAGCCCATCGTCACCAATGGGGGGTGAGTATGGCTACATCTTC. Translating gives CASSPSSPMGGEYGYIF.

The genes are TRBV11-2 and TRBJ2-7; 7 positions match TRBD2. The germline V gene has CDR1 SGHAT and CDR2 FQNNGV. Germline trimming cut 6 bases from V and 7 bases from J; bases unmatched to any gene: 9. The CDR3 contains 13 residues. The CDR3 DNA sequence: TGTGCCAGCAGATCCCAGCCCGGGGGGGAGCAGTACTTC. It is translated as CASRSQPGGEQYF.

This chain joins TRBV24-1 and TRBJ1-5; 9 bases align to TRBD1. CDR3 length: 19 amino acids. Per the germline V gene, CDR1 is KGHDR and CDR2 is SFDVKD. V was clipped by 7 bases and J by 3 bases; unmatched bases: 18. The CDR3 nucleotides are TGTGCCACCAGGGAAACTACCGGGACAGGGATGATAAACAATCAGCCCCAGCATTTT. The encoded protein is CATRETTGTGMINNQPQHF.

This clonotype occurred many times. V and J are TRBV4-1 and TRBJ2-7; 7 nucleotides align to TRBD2. This CDR3 has 14 amino acids. V lost 4 bases, J lost 7 bases, and 10 bases stayed unmatched. Germline V gene lookup returns CDR1 MGHRA and CDR2 YSYEKL. Here the CDR3 reads CASSLTSPPLEQYF. In nucleotides, the CDR3 is TGCGCCAGCAGCCTGACTAGCCCTCCCTTGGAGCAGTACTTC.

Comments on this clonotype: Lacking the conserved final phenylalanine or tryptophan, this CDR3 likely reflects a read error. The chain recombines TRBV11-2 with TRBJ2-1; 13 bases match TRBD2. CDR1 and CDR2 (germline): SGHAT, FQNNGV. The CDR3 sequence is 16 residues long. The CDR3 coding sequence is TGTGCCAGTAGCTGGAGACTAGCGGGAGGATGTGATGAGCAGTTCCTC. It encodes CASSWRLAGGCDEQFL.